This T cell receptor (beta chain) is drawn from a study of shared clonotypes between healthy human individuals. This CDR3 has 15 amino acids. Germline V CDR1 and CDR2: SGHAT, FQNNGV. V dropped 0 bases and J dropped 0 bases, with 9 bases sitting between them. Using immunoSEQ multiplex PCR, the repertoire was profiled, and TCRdb retains in-frame clones only, with some absent. The data show fewer than 850,000 clones, roughly 78% seen once. The J gene is TRBJ2-7, the V gene TRBV11-2; no firm D call. The origin of this receptor is a woman in her 30s in good health. The sample was memory CD4+ T cells sorted from blood. Indicated subset: CD45RA-negative fraction. The CDR3 protein is CASSLEVVSSYEQYF. The CDR3 DNA reads TGTGCCAGCAGCTTAGAGGTAGTCAGCTCCTACGAGCAGTACTTC.